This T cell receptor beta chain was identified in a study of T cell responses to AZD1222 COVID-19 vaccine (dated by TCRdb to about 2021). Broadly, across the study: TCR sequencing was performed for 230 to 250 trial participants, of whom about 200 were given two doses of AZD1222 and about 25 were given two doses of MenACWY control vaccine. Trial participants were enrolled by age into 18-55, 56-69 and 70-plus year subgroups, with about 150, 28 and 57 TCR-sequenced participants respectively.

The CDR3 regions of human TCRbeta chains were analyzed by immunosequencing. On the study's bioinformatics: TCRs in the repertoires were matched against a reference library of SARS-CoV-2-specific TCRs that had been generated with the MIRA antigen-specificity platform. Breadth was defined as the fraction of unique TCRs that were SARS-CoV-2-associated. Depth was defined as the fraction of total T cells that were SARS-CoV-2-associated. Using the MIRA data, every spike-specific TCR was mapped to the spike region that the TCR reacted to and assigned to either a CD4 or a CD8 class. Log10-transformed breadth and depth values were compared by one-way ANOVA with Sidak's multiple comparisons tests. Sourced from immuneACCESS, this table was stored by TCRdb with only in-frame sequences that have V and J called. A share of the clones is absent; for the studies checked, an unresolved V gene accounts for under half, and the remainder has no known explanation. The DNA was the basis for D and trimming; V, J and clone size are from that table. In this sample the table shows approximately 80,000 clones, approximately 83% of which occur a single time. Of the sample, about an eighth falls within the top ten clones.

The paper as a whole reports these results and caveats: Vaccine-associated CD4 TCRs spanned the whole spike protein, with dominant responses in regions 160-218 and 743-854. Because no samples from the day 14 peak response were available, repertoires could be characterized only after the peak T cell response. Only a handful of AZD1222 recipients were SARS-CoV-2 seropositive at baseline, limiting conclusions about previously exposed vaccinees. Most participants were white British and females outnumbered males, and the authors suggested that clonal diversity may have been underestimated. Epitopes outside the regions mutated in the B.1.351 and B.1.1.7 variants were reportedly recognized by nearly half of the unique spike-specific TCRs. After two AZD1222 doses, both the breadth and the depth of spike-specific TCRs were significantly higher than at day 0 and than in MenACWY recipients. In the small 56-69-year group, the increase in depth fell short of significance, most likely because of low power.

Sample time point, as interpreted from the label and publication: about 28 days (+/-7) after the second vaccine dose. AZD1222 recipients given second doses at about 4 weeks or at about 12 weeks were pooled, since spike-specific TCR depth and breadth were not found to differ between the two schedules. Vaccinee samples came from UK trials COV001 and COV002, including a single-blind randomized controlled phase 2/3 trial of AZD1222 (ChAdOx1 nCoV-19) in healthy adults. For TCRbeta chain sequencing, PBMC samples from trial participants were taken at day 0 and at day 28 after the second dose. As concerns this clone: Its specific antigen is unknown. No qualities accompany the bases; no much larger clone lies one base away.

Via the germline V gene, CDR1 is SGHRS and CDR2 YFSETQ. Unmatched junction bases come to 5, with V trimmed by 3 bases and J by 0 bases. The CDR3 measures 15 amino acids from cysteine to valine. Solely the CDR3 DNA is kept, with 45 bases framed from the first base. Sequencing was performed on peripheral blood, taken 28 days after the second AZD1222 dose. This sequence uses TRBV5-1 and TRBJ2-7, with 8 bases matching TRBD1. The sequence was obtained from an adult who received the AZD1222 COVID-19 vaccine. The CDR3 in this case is CASSSGGLSSYEQYV. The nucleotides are TGCGCCAGCAGCTCAGGGGGCCTGAGCTCCTACGAGCAGTACGTC.